This T cell receptor beta chain was documented in a study of regulatory T cells in long-lasting Graves disease. The time point was: newly diagnosed GD, antithyroid drugs for less than 3 months. The TCR library was made from RNA that had been extracted from PBMCs in TRIzol. Construction of TCR beta libraries relied on iRepertoire HTBI primers and on Arm-PCR targeting CDR3 regions. TCRdb recomputed calls from the multiplex PCR reads with MiXCR, one row per CDR3 protein. The profile shows some 350,000 distinct CDR3 sequences, around 15% of them singletons. CDR1 and CDR2 from the germline V gene are SGDLS and YYNGEE. This CDR3 comprises 13 residues. Trimming removed 4 bases from V and 7 bases from J, with 9 bases in between. A further study also used this sample, focusing on T cells in Graves' hyperthyroidism and ophthalmopathy. That paper states: When the TCR CDR3 underwent first-round RT-PCR, the HTBI primer set was used.

This chain uses TRBV9 with TRBJ1-6; D is undetermined. The source was peripheral blood mononuclear cells (PBMCs), collected at new diagnosis, from a patient treated with antithyroid drugs. This TCR derives from a woman aged 18-29 years with Graves disease. The CDR3 reads CASSSVGNSPLHF. Here the CDR3 DNA reads TGTGCCAGCAGCTCAGTAGGGAATTCACCCCTCCACTTT.